The rows below give T cell receptor beta chains drawn from one sample of a study of blood T cell repertoires in COVID-19. Libraries were prepared by immunoSEQ multiplex PCR; TCRdb keeps only in-frame clonotypes and omits some of them. The sample yields about 210,000 clones, 70% to 90% seen once. Material: PBMCs or T cells enriched from blood (not recorded which). The source is a woman in her thirties who had been exposed to COVID-19. The CDR3 runs from the conserved cysteine through the conserved F or W. A D gene is named only where the DNA matches it firmly. Size is omitted from some rows. Given values are once, few, many or a class for expanded clones.

V	length	J	size	D	DNA	CDR3
TRBV5-1	19	TRBJ2-1	few	TRBD2	TGCGCCAGCAGCTTCCTCGGACTAGCGGGGGGCACCACGGCCAATGAGCAGTTCTTC	CASSFLGLAGGTTANEQFF
TRBV5-1	15	TRBJ2-6	few	.	TGCGCCAGCAGCTTGGCGGGTGGTGGGGCCAACGTCCTGACTTTC	CASSLAGGGANVLTF
TRBV5-1	17	TRBJ1-4	once	TRBD1	TGCGCCAGCAGCTCACTGGGTACAGGGGTCGGTAATGAAAAACTGTTTTTT	CASSSLGTGVGNEKLFF
TRBV6-5	13	TRBJ2-2	.	TRBD1	TGTGCCAGCAGGGGACAGGGGTTAGGGGAGCTGTTTTTT	CASRGQGLGELFF
TRBV5-1	15	TRBJ1-3	.	TRBD1	TGCGCCAGCAGCCCTCAGACAGGGTCTGGAAACACCATATATTTT	CASSPQTGSGNTIYF
TRBV9	14	TRBJ2-2	.	.	TGTGCCAGCAGCGGGACAGCGAACACCGGGGAGCTGTTTTTT	CASSGTANTGELFF
TRBV30	13	TRBJ1-1	once	.	TGTGCCTGGAGTGTAGGGGGGGATGGTGAAGCTTTCTTT	CAWSVGGDGEAFF
TRBV6-1	14	TRBJ2-7	.	.	TGTGCCAGCAGCCCACGACAGGTGACCTACGAGCAGTACTTC	CASSPRQVTYEQYF
TRBV5-1	14	TRBJ2-1	.	TRBD2	TGCGCCAGCAGCGATAGCGGGGGGGCAGTGGAGCAGTTCTTC	CASSDSGGAVEQFF
TRBV3-1/TRBV3-2	14	TRBJ1-1	.	TRBD1	TGTGCCAGCCGATGGGGACAGTTGAACACTGAAGCTTTCTTT	CASRWGQLNTEAFF
TRBV10-1	14	TRBJ2-3	.	.	TGCGCCAGCAGTCCGGGACAAGACACAGATACGCAGTATTTT	CASSPGQDTDTQYF
TRBV3-1/TRBV3-2	14	TRBJ1-2	.	.	TGTGCCAGCAGCCAAGATCCGGGGAACTATGGCTACACCTTC	CASSQDPGNYGYTF
TRBV2	12	TRBJ1-2	few	.	TGTGCCAGCAGCGGAGTAGACTATGGCTACACCTTC	CASSGVDYGYTF
TRBV6-5	15	TRBJ1-1	.	.	TGTGCCAGCACTCGGTTGTGGGGGGTGGGCACTGAAGCTTTCTTT	CASTRLWGVGTEAFF
TRBV30	14	TRBJ1-3	.	TRBD1	TGTGCCCGGGGGGGACAGGGAGGAAGGAACACCATATATTTT	CARGGQGGRNTIYF
TRBV14	16	TRBJ1-1	.	TRBD1	TGTGCCAGCAGCCAAGGAGACAGGGGCATGAACACTGAAGCTTTCTTT	CASSQGDRGMNTEAFF
TRBV7-9	15	TRBJ1-4	.	.	TGTGCCAGCAGTACCGGTACCGGGACTAATGAAAAACTGTTTTTT	CASSTGTGTNEKLFF
TRBV4-1	14	TRBJ1-2	.	.	TGCGCCAGCAGCCAAGTCACGGTGGACTATGGCTACACCTTC	CASSQVTVDYGYTF
TRBV30	16	TRBJ1-5	.	TRBD1	TGTGCCTGGAGGGGACAGGGTACGGTGCTCAATCAGCCCCAGCATTTT	CAWRGQGTVLNQPQHF
TRBV4-1	17	TRBJ2-1	.	TRBD2	TGCGCCAGCCGCGCAACTGAGACGGGGGGGCCGTACAATGAGCAGTTCTTC	CASRATETGGPYNEQFF
TRBV3-1/TRBV3-2	14	TRBJ1-4	.	.	TGTGCCAGCAGCCAAATGCAGGGAAGTGAAAAACTGTTTTTT	CASSQMQGSEKLFF
TRBV7-6	17	TRBJ2-2	.	TRBD2	TGTGCCAGCAGCGGCGGGGGGTCCATCGCGAACACCGGGGAGCTGTTTTTT	CASSGGGSIANTGELFF
TRBV5-1	12	TRBJ1-4	.	.	TGCGCCAGCAGTTTTAATAATGAAAAACTGTTTTTT	CASSFNNEKLFF
TRBV4-1	17	TRBJ1-5	.	.	TGCGCCAGCAGCCAAGATCGTCTAGGGACATTCAATCAGCCCCAGCATTTT	CASSQDRLGTFNQPQHF
TRBV2	15	TRBJ2-2	.	.	TGTGCCAGCAGTGATCCCAGCGCAAACACCGGGGAGCTGTTTTTT	CASSDPSANTGELFF